These 25 T cell receptor beta chains share one sample of origin, sequenced in a study of OX40 agonist ivuxolimab in advanced cancers. Method: immunoSEQ multiplex PCR; TCRdb's copy keeps in-frame clones and lacks some. The sample holds some 80,000 clones, around 86% seen once. This sample comprised CD4+ or CD8+ T cells sorted from blood, obtained in a trial of the OX40 agonist ivuxolimab. These receptors all come from an adult with an advanced solid tumor such as melanoma, head and neck, liver or kidney cancer.

The chain carries TRBV7-8 and TRBJ2-6; 11 bases are a match to TRBD2. The CDR3 runs 19 residues. Germline lookup yields CDR1 SGHVS and CDR2 FQNEAQ. V dropped 1 base and J dropped 0; count of bases not matched to a gene: 5. The CDR3: CASSLVQGLAVSGANVLTF. The CDR3 bases are TGTGCCAGCAGCTTAGTACAGGGACTAGCGGTCTCTGGGGCCAACGTCCTGACTTTC.

The rearrangement links TRBV19 to TRBJ1-1; 9 bases map to TRBD1. Germline CDR1 and CDR2: LNHDA and SQIVND (reference sequence). The ends lost 7 bases at V and 4 bases at J; junction bases unmatched: 7. The CDR3 totals 14 residues. CDR3 sequence (DNA): TGTGCCAGTATGACCGGGACAGGGCTCACTGAAGCTTTCTTT. Protein product: CASMTGTGLTEAFF. Full variable domain (missing parts from reference TRBV19 and TRBJ1-1): DGGITQSPKYLFRKEGQNVTLSCEQNLNHDAMYWYRQDPGQGLRLIYYSQIVNDFQKGDIAEGYSVSREKKESFPLTVTSAQKNPTAFYLCASMTGTGLTEAFFGQGTRLTVV.

The chain is built from TRBV5-1 and TRBJ1-6; D call uncertain. Germline V lookup: CDR1 SGHRS, CDR2 YFSETQ. V lost 4 bases to trimming and J lost 7 bases, with 12 bases between them. CDR3 length: 14 amino acids. The CDR3 nucleotides read TGCGCCAGCAGCGAGGGTGGACCGAATTCACCCCTCCACTTT. It is translated as CASSEGGPNSPLHF. The full variable domain, rest sourced from reference TRBV5-1 and TRBJ1-6, is KAGVTQTPRYLIKTRGQQVTLSCSPISGHRSVSWYQQTPGQGLQFLFEYFSETQRNKGNFPGRFSGRQFSNSRSEMNVSTLELGDSALYLCASSEGGPNSPLHFGNGTRLTVT.

The chain employs TRBV7-3 and TRBJ2-1, with no clear D. The CDR3 has 14 residues. Germline V CDR1 and CDR2: SGHTA, FQGTGA. V lost 1 base to trimming and J lost 4 bases, with 8 bases between them. The CDR3 sequence is CASSLRPGYNEQFF. The CDR3 nucleotides are TGTGCCAGCAGCTTAAGGCCAGGATACAATGAGCAGTTCTTC.

The chain employs TRBV5-8 and TRBJ2-3, with 7 bases fitting TRBD1. The CDR3 covers 15 residues. Germline assignment: CDR1 SGHTS and CDR2 YDEGEE. V shed 4 bases, J shed 2 bases, and the junction held 7 bases outside the gene matches. In nucleotides, the CDR3 is TGTGCCAGCAGCCCGGACAGGCTCCTCACAGATACGCAGTATTTT. Amino acids: CASSPDRLLTDTQYF.

This clone was seen once. V gene TRBV9 combines with J gene TRBJ1-1; TRBD1 is a possible D gene (5 bases). The CDR3 covers 16 residues. The germline CDR1 and CDR2 sequences are SGDLS and YYNGEE. V lost 0 bases to trimming and J lost 4 bases, with 16 bases between them. The CDR3 loop reads CASSVDIRGGGTEAFF. The CDR3, as DNA: TGTGCCAGCAGCGTAGATATAAGGGGAGGAGGCACTGAAGCTTTCTTT.

The chain joins TRBV5-1 to TRBJ1-1; no firm D call. Germline V CDR1 and CDR2: SGHRS, YFSETQ. This CDR3 has 13 amino acids. V lost 2 bases, J lost 1 base, and 6 bases lay in between. The CDR3 reads CASSLSQNTEAFF. Written as DNA, the CDR3 is TGCGCCAGCAGCTTATCCCAGAACACTGAAGCTTTCTTT.

This chain connects TRBV4-1 to TRBJ2-5; perhaps D is TRBD1 or TRBD2 (5 bases each). In germline, CDR1 is MGHRA, CDR2 YSYEKL. V gave up 2 bases and J gave up 2 bases, with 12 bases separating them. The CDR3 consists of 15 residues. CDR3 amino acids: CASSQSTGRQETQYF. Here the CDR3 DNA reads TGCGCCAGCAGCCAATCCACGGGACGGCAAGAGACCCAGTACTTC.

This sequence joins TRBV19 and TRBJ1-4, with D uncertain. V dropped 4 bases and J dropped 4 bases, with 13 bases sitting between them. Germline V gene lookup returns CDR1 LNHDA and CDR2 SQIVND (reference sequence). The CDR3 is 15 residues long. The CDR3 DNA follows: TGTGCCAGTAGTAACGCCCGAGCGTATAATGAAAAACTGTTTTTT. Amino acids: CASSNARAYNEKLFF.

The J gene is TRBJ1-2, the V gene TRBV6-5; D is undetermined. The germline V gene has CDR1 MNHEY and CDR2 SVGAGI. Trimming took off 6 bases at V and 4 bases at J, with 6 bases between the two ends. The CDR3 is made up of 11 amino acids. CDR3 amino acids: CASRSIYGYTF. For the CDR3, the DNA is TGTGCCAGCAGGAGTATCTATGGCTACACCTTC.

The chain is built from TRBV9 and TRBJ2-2; D not resolved. Trimming cost V 0 bases and J 0 bases, with 6 bases left between them. Per the germline V gene, CDR1 is SGDLS and CDR2 is YYNGEE. The CDR3 has 15 amino acids. This CDR3 reads CASSVGATNTGELFF. The CDR3 DNA reads as TGTGCCAGCAGCGTAGGGGCCACGAACACCGGGGAGCTGTTTTTT.

The rearrangement joins TRBV11-2 to TRBJ1-6, with a weak D call TRBD1 (6 bases). Germline lookup yields CDR1 SGHAT and CDR2 FQNNGV. With 5 bases removed from V and 8 bases from J, the gap between germline ends came to 16 bases. The CDR3 is 15 residues long. The CDR3 region has the DNA TGTGCCAGCAGCCCACTGGGGGCCACAGATTCACCCCTCCACTTT. Translating gives CASSPLGATDSPLHF.

The chain links TRBV15 to TRBJ1-6, with 9 bases lining up with TRBD1. After removal of 5 bases from V and 10 bases from J, the junction contained 6 bases not matched to a gene. Germline values: CDR1 LNHNV, CDR2 YYDKDF (reference sequence). This CDR3 region has 14 residues. The CDR3: CATSLDRGESPLHF. The CDR3 coding sequence is TGTGCCACCAGCTTGGACAGGGGAGAATCACCCCTCCACTTT.

This sequence joins TRBV29-1 and TRBJ2-3; D assignment may be TRBD1 or TRBD2 (7 bases each). Between the trimmed V and J ends, which lost 4 bases and 0 bases, there was a span of 11 bases. The CDR3 sequence is 14 residues long. Germline lookup yields CDR1 SQVTM and CDR2 ANQGSEA. The CDR3 loop is CSVGEGASTDTQYF. In DNA form, the CDR3 reads TGCAGCGTTGGGGAGGGGGCAAGCACAGATACGCAGTATTTT.

J is TRBJ1-5 and V is TRBV11-2, with a possible D match to TRBD1 (5 bases). Trimming took 1 base from V and 7 from J, leaving 11 bases between them. CDR1 SGHAT and CDR2 FQNNGV come from the germline V gene. This CDR3 has 14 residues. CDR3 DNA: TGTGCCAGCAGCTTAGTAGGCAGGGAACAGCCCCAGCATTTT. Translation: CASSLVGREQPQHF.

The CDR3: CASSLELNEQFF. DNA for the CDR3: TGTGCCAGTAGTCTGGAACTAAATGAGCAGTTCTTC. The rearrangement links TRBV19 to TRBJ2-1; D ambiguous. V was shortened by 5 bases and J by 7 bases, with 9 bases between the two germline ends. CDR1 LNHDA and CDR2 SQIVND come from the germline V gene (reference sequence). The CDR3 has 12 residues.

The chain is built from TRBV7-2 and TRBJ2-3; 7 nucleotides align to TRBD2. V gave up 1 base and J gave up 4 bases; unmatched junction bases: 8. The CDR3 totals 16 residues. Germline V gene sequence: CDR1 SGHTA, CDR2 FQGNSA. CDR3 residues: CASSLGTSGGSDTQYF. The CDR3 nucleotides read TGTGCCAGCAGCTTAGGGACGTCGGGGGGTTCAGATACGCAGTATTTT.

The V gene is TRBV29-1, the J gene TRBJ1-5; 7 bases agree with TRBD1. Germline CDR1 reads SQVTM; CDR2 reads ANQGSEA. The CDR3 runs to 13 residues. Trimming removed 4 bases from V and 11 bases from J; junction bases left unmatched: 11. The DNA of the CDR3 is TGCAGCGTTGCAGACAGGGCAGCGAAGACCCAGCATTTT. This translates into CSVADRAAKTQHF.

V and J are TRBV7-8 and TRBJ2-7; 7 nucleotides line up with TRBD1. V trimming: 1 base; J trimming: 5 bases; junction bases outside the gene matches: 8. The germline gives CDR1 SGHVS, CDR2 FQNEAQ. The length of the CDR3 is 15 residues. The CDR3 is CASSLVAQGKNEQYF. DNA of the CDR3: TGTGCCAGCAGCTTAGTGGCACAGGGGAAAAACGAGCAGTACTTC. The complete variable domain, with remaining parts taken from reference TRBV7-8 and TRBJ2-7, reads GAGVSQSPRYKVAKRGQDVALRCDPISGHVSLFWYQQALGQGPEFLTYFQNEAQLDKSGLPSDRFFAERPEGSVSTLKIQRTQQEDSAVYLCASSLVAQGKNEQYFGPGTRLTVT.

There are a few counts of this clone. V and J are TRBV7-2 and TRBJ2-1; 7 bases agree with TRBD2. Germline lookup yields CDR1 SGHTA and CDR2 FQGNSA. Germline trimming cut 5 bases from V and 9 bases from J; bases unmatched to any gene: 10. The CDR3 has 14 amino acids. In DNA form, the CDR3 reads TGTGCCAGCAGCCCCCTGACTAGCTTTAGTGAGCAGTTCTTC. Its translation is CASSPLTSFSEQFF.

The chain uses TRBV2 and TRBJ2-7, with TRBD1 identical over 7 bases. With V trimmed by 6 bases and J by 6 bases, 11 bases remained unmatched. CDR3 length: 14 residues. From germline, CDR1 is SNHLY and CDR2 FYNNEI. The CDR3 nucleotides are TGTGCCAGCAGCCTTTCACAGGGGATTTTCGAGCAGTACTTC. It is translated as CASSLSQGIFEQYF. The variable domain in full, completed from reference TRBV2 and TRBJ2-7, reads EPEVTQTPSHQVTQMGQEVILRCVPISNHLYFYWYRQILGQKVEFLVSFYNNEISEKSEIFDDQFSVERPDGSNFTLKIRSTKLEDSAMYFCASSLSQGIFEQYFGPGTRLTVT.

The chain uses TRBV5-1 and TRBJ2-5, with D perhaps TRBD1 or TRBD2 (5 bases each). Germline V gene data show CDR1 as SGHRS and CDR2 as YFSETQ. The V gene lost 4 bases and the J gene lost 2 bases, with 9 bases spanning the gap. The CDR3 loop spans 13 amino acids. The chain's CDR3 is CASSRGRQETQYF. In DNA form, the CDR3 reads TGCGCCAGCAGCAGGGGACGGCAAGAGACCCAGTACTTC.

This clone has only one observation. The chain couples TRBV29-1 to TRBJ1-1; 10 bases align to TRBD1. Germline lookup yields CDR1 SQVTM and CDR2 ANQGSEA. The CDR3 has 15 amino acids. With 6 bases clipped from V and 1 base from J, the junction kept 8 bases outside the gene matches. CDR3 sequence reads: CSVSGTGAPNTEAFF. The DNA for the CDR3 is TGCAGCGTGTCCGGGACAGGGGCACCGAACACTGAAGCTTTCTTT.

This clone has more than one count but fewer than ten. The chain combines TRBV18 with TRBJ1-1, with 10 bases that match TRBD1. V lost 0 bases to trimming and J lost 5 bases; unmatched junction nucleotides: 6. Germline CDR1 and CDR2: KGHSH and LQKENI. This CDR3 is built from 16 residues. CDR3 in amino acids: CASSPPLDRGRTEAFF. DNA for the CDR3: TGTGCCAGCTCACCACCCCTGGACAGGGGGAGGACTGAAGCTTTCTTT.

This chain links TRBV10-2 with TRBJ2-7; 7 positions match TRBD2. The CDR3 consists of 15 residues. V trimming: 10 bases; J trimming: 2 bases; junction bases outside the gene matches: 14. CDR1 WSHSY and CDR2 SAAADI come from the germline V gene. CDR3 in amino acids: CATKDASGLTYEQYF. CDR3 sequence (DNA): TGCGCCACTAAGGACGCTAGCGGACTTACCTACGAGCAGTACTTC.